Listed here is a single TCR beta chain. Sequenced by immunoSEQ multiplex PCR; TCRdb stores in-frame clones only, minus some. The repertoire has about 110,000 clones, 65% to 85% of them found once; the top ten carry 4.6%. The data stem from a study of T cell responses to AZD1222 COVID-19 vaccine. This CDR3 spans 16 amino acids. The V gene lost 2 bases and the J gene lost 1 base, with 12 bases spanning the gap. The germline CDR1 and CDR2 sequences are SGHTA and FQGNSA. Here the sequenced sample was peripheral blood, taken on day 0 of AZD1222 vaccination. The rearrangement links TRBV7-2 to TRBJ1-5, with D uncertain. The sequence was collected from an adult in good health. The CDR3 nucleotides read TGTGCCAGCAGCTTATCCTCGAGGAAAAGCAATCAGCCCCAGCATTTT. Translation: CASSLSSRKSNQPQHF.